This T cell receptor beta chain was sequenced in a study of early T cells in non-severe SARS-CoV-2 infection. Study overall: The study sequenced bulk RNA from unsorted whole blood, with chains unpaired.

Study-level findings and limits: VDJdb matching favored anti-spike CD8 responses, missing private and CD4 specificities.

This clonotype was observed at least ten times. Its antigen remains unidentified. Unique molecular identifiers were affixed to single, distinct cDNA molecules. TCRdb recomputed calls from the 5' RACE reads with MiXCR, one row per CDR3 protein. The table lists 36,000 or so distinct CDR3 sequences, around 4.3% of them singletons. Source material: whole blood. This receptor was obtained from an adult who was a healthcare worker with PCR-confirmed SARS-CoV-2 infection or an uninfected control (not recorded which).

CDR3: CASSLGLTSGTYEQYF. Written as DNA, the CDR3 is TGCGCCAGCAGCCTCGGTCTTACTAGCGGGACCTACGAGCAGTACTTC. The chain joins TRBV5-1 to TRBJ2-7; TRBD2 matches at 10 bases. V was clipped by 4 bases and J by 2 bases; unmatched bases: 9. Germline V gene lookup returns CDR1 SGHRS and CDR2 YFSETQ. The CDR3 is 16 amino acids.